This T cell receptor (beta chain) comes out of a study of T cell responses to AZD1222 COVID-19 vaccine. Of note for this clone: Its antigen is not identified.

General study results and limits: When two AZD1222 doses had been given, Spike-specific TCR breadth and depth rose. Among those given AZD1222, only 6 or 7 were seropositive at baseline. No repertoire was sampled before or during the peak T cell response, only after it.

V was shortened by 1 base and J by 4 bases, with 10 bases between the two germline ends. This CDR3 spans 14 amino acids. Germline CDR1 and CDR2: LGHDT and YNNKEL (reference sequence). Assay: immunoSEQ multiplex PCR; the TCRdb copy retains only in-frame clones and omits some. The repertoire has some 130,000 clones, approximately 95% of them found once; the top ten carry approximately 6.9%. The TCR sequence derives from an adult who received the AZD1222 COVID-19 vaccine. The chain links TRBV3-1 (or the pseudogene TRBV3-2) to TRBJ2-5; D is uncertain. The material was peripheral blood, obtained 28 days after the second AZD1222 dose. Here the CDR3 reads CASSQGNSLETQYF. The CDR3 nucleotides are TGTGCCAGCAGCCAAGGCAATTCCTTAGAGACCCAGTACTTC.